Given below is one TCR beta chain in context. Its antigen remains undetermined. Base qualities are not recorded, but no much larger clone differs from it by a single base. This sample is drawn from a study of blood T cells in healthy people across ages (dated by TCRdb to 2014 to 2015). Study-level background: In model experiments, template switching captured about one uniquely barcoded TCR beta cDNA molecule for every two T cells. Age-related changes in TCR beta repertoire diversity were measured in the study by deep sequencing normalized with unique cDNA molecular identifiers. Four age groups were formed from the donors: young (average approximately 16 years), middle-aged (more than 35), aged (about 62) and long-lived (around 80). The study analyzed two additional independent replicas of 1 million unique cDNA reads from the same blood draw for two donors, one aged 18 to 29 and one aged 80 or older. The research as a whole found: The percentage of naive T cells measured by flow cytometry correlated strongly with observed TCR beta diversity. Since profiling was done on bulk unsorted PBMCs, naive and antigen-experienced compartments could not be conclusively compared. As age increased, observed TCR beta diversity per million T cells dropped in a roughly linear way, and a significant reduction was already evident by age 40. Compared with the aged group, the long-lived group had more naive CD4+ T cells, fewer expanded clones and increased TCR diversity, suggesting age selection. Because the CMV infection status of the donors was unknown, age-related changes in expanded clonotypes may potentially have been confounded. Estimates of total diversity from one million sequenced T cells were regarded as lower bounds and underestimates.

The approximately 40 donors, aged 6 to 90 years, were systemically healthy Caucasian individuals from Russia. Roughly 10 milliliters of peripheral blood were collected from each donor into EDTA-treated Vacutainer tubes. Ficoll-Paque density-gradient centrifugation was used to isolate PBMCs, with at least 6.5 million per sample. Trizol reagent was used to extract total RNA from PBMCs, with at least 6 micrograms per sample. Naive CD45RAhigh/CD27high T cell percentages were measured by flow cytometry on a PBMC aliquot from every donor. Taken from the germline V gene (reference sequence), the CDR1 and CDR2 loops are DFQATT and SNEGSKA. V is trimmed back by 3 bases and J by 3 bases, and the junction contains 4 bases that no gene match accounts for. CDR3 length: 14 amino acids, cysteine to phenylalanine. Only the CDR3 portion is preserved as DNA: 42 bases, with reading frame beginning at the first base.

Libraries were constructed by 5' RACE. TCRdb lists the instrument as Illumina HiSeq 2500. The second PCR ran for about 7 to 11 cycles and used a J-beta primer mix along with a sample-barcoded 5' primer. A template-switch 5' adaptor carrying 12 random nucleotides introduced a unique molecular identifier onto each TCR beta cDNA molecule. At least 2.5 million CDR3-containing paired-end reads were obtained from each sample. The Mint cDNA synthesis kit, primed by a TRBC-specific oligonucleotide, was used to synthesize first-strand cDNA from all RNA. Following uracil-DNA glycosylase treatment, all cDNA underwent a first 18-cycle PCR with the universal primers M1SS and BC2_uni_R. Concerning the study's data processing: Each sample was normalized by randomly selecting 1 million high-quality reads, each carrying a distinct molecular identifier. Reads with shared molecular identifiers were discarded instead of being binned into consensus sequences. CDR3 identification, clonotype clustering and error correction used MiTCR with a Q25 quality threshold and the strictest error-elimination algorithm. A nonparametric unseen species model with Euler transformation was used to estimate lower-bound total TCR beta diversity. The public reads were run again by TCRdb, first through fastp at Q25 and then through MiXCR, and only productive beta chains were kept. Each entry is one CDR3 protein sequence, shown with its most common DNA and genes. These V and J calls originate from TCRdb's pipeline instead of the authors' own analysis. Here the sample has 800,000 to 1,300,000 distinct CDR3 sequences; under 30% occur a single time. Approximately 0.75% of the sample lies in the top ten.

The data also belong to a second study, concerning T cells of mothers and their children. Per the second study: The donors were nine systemically healthy Caucasian individuals, made up of three mothers and their six children. cDNA synthesis consumed the entire amount of extracted RNA, loaded at about 1.5 ug RNA in each 15 ul reaction. Sample barcodes and 2-4 random nucleotides were added via the M1S primer in the second PCR. More than 8.5 million TCR beta CDR3 reads were obtained from each mother, and roughly 3.1 million reads were obtained from each child. Thymic selection shapes the output of TCR recombination in a similar way in related and unrelated pairs, and inherited differences have a minor effect. Normalized repertoire overlap was always slightly but never significantly higher in related than unrelated mother-child pairs. With a sensitivity of about 100 clones per million clonotypes, no persistent microchimeric T cell clones were detected. Deep NGS was used in the study to compare the TCR beta repertoires of mothers and children and to look for features that separate related mother-child pairs from unrelated individuals. The mean age was 40 +/- 4 years for the mothers and approximately 11 +/- 4 years for the children. After adapter ligation with NEBNext reagents, the libraries were sequenced on Illumina HiSeq 2000 with 100+100 nt paired-end reads. To prevent cross-contamination, the mother and child libraries were prepared a month apart and were sequenced in separate runs. Between roughly 500,000 and 2,300,000 distinct TCR beta clonotypes were identified per donor. Naive TCR beta clonotypes were estimated from low-frequency clonotypes matched to each donor's FACS-determined naive share, without sorting.

This TCR was recovered from a girl aged 2 to 9 in good health. Sequencing input: blood. This chain joins TRBV20-1 to TRBJ2-1, with 8 central nucleotides matching TRBD2. The CDR3 protein is CSARAGGLYNEQFF. The sequenced DNA is TGCAGTGCTAGGGCGGGAGGCCTCTACAATGAGCAGTTCTTC.